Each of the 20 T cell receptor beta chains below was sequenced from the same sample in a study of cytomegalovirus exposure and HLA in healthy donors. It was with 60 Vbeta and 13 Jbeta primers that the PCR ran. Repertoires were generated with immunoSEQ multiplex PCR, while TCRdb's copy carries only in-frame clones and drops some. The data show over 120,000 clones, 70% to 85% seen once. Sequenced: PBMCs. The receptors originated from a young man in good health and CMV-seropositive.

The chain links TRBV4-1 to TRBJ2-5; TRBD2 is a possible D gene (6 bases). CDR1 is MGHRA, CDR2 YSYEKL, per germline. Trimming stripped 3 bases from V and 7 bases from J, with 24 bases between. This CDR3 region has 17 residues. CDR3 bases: TGCGCCAGCAGCCAGGCCTATCGGGCGGGGAGGCAAAGGACCCAGTACTTC. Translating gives CASSQAYRAGRQRTQYF.

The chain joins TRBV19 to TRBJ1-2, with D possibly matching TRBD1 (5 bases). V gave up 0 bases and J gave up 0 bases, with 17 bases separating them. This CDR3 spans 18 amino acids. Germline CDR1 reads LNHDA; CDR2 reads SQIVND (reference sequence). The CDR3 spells CASSIDRGREGTNYGYTF. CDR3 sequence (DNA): TGTGCCAGTAGTATAGATCGGGGCAGGGAGGGAACTAACTATGGCTACACCTTC.

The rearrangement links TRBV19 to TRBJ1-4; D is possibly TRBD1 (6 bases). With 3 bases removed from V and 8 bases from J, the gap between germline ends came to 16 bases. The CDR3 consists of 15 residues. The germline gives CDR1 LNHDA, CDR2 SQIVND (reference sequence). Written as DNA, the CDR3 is TGTGCCAGTAGTATCTTCGGCAGGGGCAGCGAAAAACTGTTTTTT. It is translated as CASSIFGRGSEKLFF.

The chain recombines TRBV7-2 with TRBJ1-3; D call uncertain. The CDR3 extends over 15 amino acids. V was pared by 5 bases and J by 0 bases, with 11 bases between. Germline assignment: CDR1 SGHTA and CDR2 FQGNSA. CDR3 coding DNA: TGTGCCAGCAGCATAACGGGGAGCTCTGGAAACACCATATATTTT. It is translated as CASSITGSSGNTIYF.

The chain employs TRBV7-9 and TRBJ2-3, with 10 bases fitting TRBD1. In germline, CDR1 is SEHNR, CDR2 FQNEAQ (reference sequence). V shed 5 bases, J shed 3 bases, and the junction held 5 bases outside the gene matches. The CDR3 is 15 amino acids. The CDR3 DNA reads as TGTGCCAGCAGCCCGAGACAGGGGGCAACAGATACGCAGTATTTT. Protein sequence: CASSPRQGATDTQYF.

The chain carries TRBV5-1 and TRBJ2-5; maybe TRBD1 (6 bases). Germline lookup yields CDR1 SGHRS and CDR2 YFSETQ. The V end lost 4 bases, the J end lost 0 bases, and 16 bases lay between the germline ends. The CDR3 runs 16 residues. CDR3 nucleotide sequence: TGCGCCAGCAGCACCCAAACGCGGACAGACCAAGAGACCCAGTACTTC. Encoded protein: CASSTQTRTDQETQYF.

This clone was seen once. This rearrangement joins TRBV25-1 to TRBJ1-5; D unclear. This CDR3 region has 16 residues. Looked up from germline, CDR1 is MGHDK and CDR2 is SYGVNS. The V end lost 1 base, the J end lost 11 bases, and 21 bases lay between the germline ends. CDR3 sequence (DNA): TGTGCCAGCAGTGAATCGTACGGCCCTACCTGGAGGGCCCAGCATTTT. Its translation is CASSESYGPTWRAQHF.

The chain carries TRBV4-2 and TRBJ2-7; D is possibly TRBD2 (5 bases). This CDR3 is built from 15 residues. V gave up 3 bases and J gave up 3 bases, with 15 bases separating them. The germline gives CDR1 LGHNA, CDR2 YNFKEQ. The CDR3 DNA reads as TGTGCCAGCAGCCAGCTCCCATCCGAGGGCTACGAGCAGTACTTC. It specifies CASSQLPSEGYEQYF.

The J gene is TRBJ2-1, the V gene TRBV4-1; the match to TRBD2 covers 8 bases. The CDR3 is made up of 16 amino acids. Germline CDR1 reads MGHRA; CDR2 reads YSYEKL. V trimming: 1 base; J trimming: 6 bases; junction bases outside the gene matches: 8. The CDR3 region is CASSQGPAGVINEQFF. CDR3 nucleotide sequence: TGCGCCAGCAGCCAAGGGCCAGCGGGAGTAATCAATGAGCAGTTCTTC.

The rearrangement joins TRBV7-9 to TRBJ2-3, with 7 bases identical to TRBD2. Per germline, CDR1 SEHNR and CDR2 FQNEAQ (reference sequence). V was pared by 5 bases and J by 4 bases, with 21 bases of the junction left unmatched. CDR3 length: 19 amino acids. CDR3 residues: CASSPSQAGARFAADTQYF. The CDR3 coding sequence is TGTGCCAGCAGCCCCTCCCAGGCGGGAGCCCGGTTCGCGGCAGATACGCAGTATTTT.

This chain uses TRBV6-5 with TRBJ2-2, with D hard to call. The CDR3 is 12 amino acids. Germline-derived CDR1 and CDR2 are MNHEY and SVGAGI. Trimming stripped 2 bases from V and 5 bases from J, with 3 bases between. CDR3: CASSYPTGELFF. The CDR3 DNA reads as TGTGCCAGCAGTTACCCGACCGGGGAGCTGTTTTTT.

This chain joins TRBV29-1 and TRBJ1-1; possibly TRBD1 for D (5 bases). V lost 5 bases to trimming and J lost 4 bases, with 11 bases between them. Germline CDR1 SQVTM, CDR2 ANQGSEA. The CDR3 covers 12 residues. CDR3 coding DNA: TGCAGCGTTTCGGGGGACGCCACTGAAGCTTTCTTT. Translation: CSVSGDATEAFF.

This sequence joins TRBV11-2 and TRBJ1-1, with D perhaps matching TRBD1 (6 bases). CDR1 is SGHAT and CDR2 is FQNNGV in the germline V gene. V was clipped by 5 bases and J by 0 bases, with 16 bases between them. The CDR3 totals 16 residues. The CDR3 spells CASSPDRFAMNTEAFF. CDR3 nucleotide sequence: TGTGCCAGCAGCCCCGACAGGTTCGCCATGAACACTGAAGCTTTCTTT.

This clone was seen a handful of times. The CDR3 nucleotides are TGTGCCAGTAGATGGGCGGGGGATCGAACTGAAGCTTTCTTT. Its translation is CASRWAGDRTEAFF. The genes are TRBV19 and TRBJ1-1; D might be TRBD1 (5 bases). Germline V CDR1 and CDR2: LNHDA, SQIVND (reference sequence). The CDR3 spans 14 residues. V was trimmed by 6 bases and J by 5 bases, leaving 16 bases between them.

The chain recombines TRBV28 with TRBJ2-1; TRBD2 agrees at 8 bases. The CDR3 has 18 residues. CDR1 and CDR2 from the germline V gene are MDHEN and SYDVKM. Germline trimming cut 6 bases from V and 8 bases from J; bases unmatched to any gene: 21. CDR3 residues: CASSPGGWAMGILHEQFF. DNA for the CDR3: TGTGCCAGCAGCCCGGGAGGGTGGGCGATGGGGATTCTCCATGAGCAGTTCTTC.

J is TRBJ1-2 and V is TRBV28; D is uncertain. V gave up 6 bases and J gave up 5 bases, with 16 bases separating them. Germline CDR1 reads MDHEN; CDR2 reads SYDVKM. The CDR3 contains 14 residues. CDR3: CASSESLLSYGYTF. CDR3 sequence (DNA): TGTGCCAGCAGCGAGTCCCTCTTAAGTTATGGCTACACCTTC.

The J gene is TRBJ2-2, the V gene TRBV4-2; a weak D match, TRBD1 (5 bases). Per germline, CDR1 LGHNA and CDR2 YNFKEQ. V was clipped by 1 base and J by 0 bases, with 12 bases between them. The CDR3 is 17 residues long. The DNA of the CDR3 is TGTGCCAGCAGCCAAGTTACGTGGACACCGAACACCGGGGAGCTGTTTTTT. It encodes CASSQVTWTPNTGELFF.

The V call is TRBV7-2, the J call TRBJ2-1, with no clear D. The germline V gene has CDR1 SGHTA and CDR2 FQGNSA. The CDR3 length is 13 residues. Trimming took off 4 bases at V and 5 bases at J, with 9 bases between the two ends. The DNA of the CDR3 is TGTGCCAGCAGCTCCCAAACTGACAATGAGCAGTTCTTC. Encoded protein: CASSSQTDNEQFF.

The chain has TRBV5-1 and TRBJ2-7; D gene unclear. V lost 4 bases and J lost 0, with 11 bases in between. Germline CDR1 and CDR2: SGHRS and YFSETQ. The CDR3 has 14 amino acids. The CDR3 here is CASSPEASSYEQYF. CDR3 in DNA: TGCGCCAGCAGCCCTGAGGCTTCCTCCTACGAGCAGTACTTC.

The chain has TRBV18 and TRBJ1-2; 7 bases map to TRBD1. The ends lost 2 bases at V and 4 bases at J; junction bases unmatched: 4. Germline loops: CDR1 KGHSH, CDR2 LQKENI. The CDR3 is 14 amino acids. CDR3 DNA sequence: TGTGCCAGCTCACCATCCGGGACAGTCTATGGCTACACCTTC. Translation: CASSPSGTVYGYTF.